The clone carrying this T cell receptor beta chain was seen more than once but under ten times. This sample was taken from a study of shared clonotypes between healthy human individuals. Looked up from germline, CDR1 is SGHTA and CDR2 is FQGNSA. This CDR3 comprises 13 residues. Between the trimmed V and J ends, which lost 2 bases and 4 bases, there was a span of 6 bases. TCRdb's table, derived via immunoSEQ multiplex PCR, lists solely in-frame clones and lacks some. The sample lists some 2 million clones, 90% to 95% occurring once. The sequenced sample was naive CD4+ T cells sorted from blood. Regarding subset: CD45RA+ positively selected. The sequence was collected from a man aged 18 to 35 in good health. V usage is TRBV7-2 and J usage is TRBJ2-1, with TRBD2 as a possible D gene (6 bases). The CDR3 sequence: CASSLREYNEQFF. The CDR3, as DNA: TGTGCCAGCAGCTTACGGGAGTACAATGAGCAGTTCTTC.